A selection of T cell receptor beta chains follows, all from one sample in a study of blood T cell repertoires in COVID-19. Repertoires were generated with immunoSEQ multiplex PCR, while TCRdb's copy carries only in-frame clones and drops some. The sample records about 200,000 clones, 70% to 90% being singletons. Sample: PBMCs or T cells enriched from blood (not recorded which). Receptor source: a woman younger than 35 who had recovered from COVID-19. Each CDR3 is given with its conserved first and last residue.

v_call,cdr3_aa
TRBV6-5,CASSYTQGVGAEAFF
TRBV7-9,CASSLTGSSYEQYF
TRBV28,CASSFDSKGYTF
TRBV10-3,CAIRSDSQETQYF
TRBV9,CASSVTGAGGEKLFF
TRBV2,CASRGGGENEQFF
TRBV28,CASSFGARGPNQPQHF
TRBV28,CASSLEEAGFTDTQYF
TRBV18,CARAGTAYNSPLHF
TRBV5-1,CASSGTSGGAQETQYF
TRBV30,CAWTGGGAYETQYF
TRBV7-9,CASSQWGEDTQYF
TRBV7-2,CASSYRLAGATDTQYF
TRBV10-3,CATKTGLDQPQHF
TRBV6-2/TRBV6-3,CASSWSGLAGHHPYEQYF
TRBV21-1,CASSKTGGQGYYQPQHF
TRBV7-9,CASSPGQNIYEQYF
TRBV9,CASSVFRGNNYGYTF
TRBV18,CASSRDRDIQETQYF
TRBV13,CASSASNRGEYGYTF
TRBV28,CASTLRGGAGYTF
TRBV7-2,CASSSTGGAYGYTF
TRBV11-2,CASSPDRGLETQYF
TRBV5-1,CASSSTTSEQYF
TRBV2,CASSPGGEKLFF
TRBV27,CASSPGQGAREQYF
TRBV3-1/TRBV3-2,CASSQAPGQAQSPLHF
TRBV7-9,CASSPRTGNSPLHF
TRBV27,CASSYRDLNSPLHF
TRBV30,CAWSNRERLFF
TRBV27,CASSFVGPLTGEQYF
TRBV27,CASKSGLAGAGEQFF
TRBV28,CASSGVDYGYTF
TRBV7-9,CASSLGPSGVVETQYF
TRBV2,CASSESRDNYNEQFF
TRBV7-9,CASTSGTGGEKLFF
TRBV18,CASSPGANTEAFF